Listed below are T cell receptor beta chains from one sample, sequenced in a study of T cell clonotyping in hematopoietic cell transplantation. Some clones are missing from TCRdb's copy, which holds only in-frame ones; the method was immunoSEQ multiplex PCR. The table shows over 8,500 clones, with about 75% occurring only once. This sample comprised peripheral blood mononuclear cells, obtained 180 days after allogeneic stem cell transplant. The receptors come from a female patient between 50 and 59 years old who had an allogeneic stem cell transplant from a related donor, so the T cells may come from the graft donor. Some clones in this sample may be carry-over from other donors' samples. The CDR3 runs from the conserved cysteine through the conserved F or W. D genes are given only for firm matches. Size values are once, few and many counts, or a class for expanded clones, and some rows have none.

j_gene: TRBJ1-2; abundance: few; v_gene: TRBV27; len: 13; d_gene: .; CDR3nt: TGTGCCAGCAGCTCGGACAGTAACTATGGCTACACCTTC; CDR3aa: CASSSDSNYGYTF
j_gene: TRBJ2-5; abundance: .; v_gene: TRBV4-3; len: 13; d_gene: .; CDR3nt: TGCGCCAGCAGCCAGGGTATCCAAGAGACCCAGTACTTC; CDR3aa: CASSQGIQETQYF
j_gene: TRBJ1-2; abundance: .; v_gene: TRBV6-5; len: 13; d_gene: .; CDR3nt: TGTGCCAGCAGTTACGTCGCGGGGCATGGCTACACCTTC; CDR3aa: CASSYVAGHGYTF
j_gene: TRBJ1-1; abundance: medium-sized; v_gene: TRBV4-3; len: 14; d_gene: TRBD1; CDR3nt: TGCGCCAGCAGTCCCAGACAGGGGCTGGCTGAAGCTTTCTTT; CDR3aa: CASSPRQGLAEAFF
j_gene: TRBJ2-7; abundance: .; v_gene: TRBV4-3; len: 14; d_gene: .; CDR3nt: TGCGCCAGCAGCCAGAACAGGGATACCTACGAGCAGTACTTC; CDR3aa: CASSQNRDTYEQYF
j_gene: TRBJ1-1; abundance: .; v_gene: TRBV28; len: 15; d_gene: .; CDR3nt: TGTGCCAGCAGTAGTCGGGGGGATTCGAGCACTGAAGCTTTCTTT; CDR3aa: CASSSRGDSSTEAFF
j_gene: TRBJ2-7; abundance: .; v_gene: TRBV25-1; len: 15; d_gene: TRBD2; CDR3nt: TGTGCCAGCAGCCGGGACCGAGGGACTAGAAACGAGCAGTACTTC; CDR3aa: CASSRDRGTRNEQYF
j_gene: TRBJ1-2; abundance: few; v_gene: TRBV7-9; len: 12; d_gene: .; CDR3nt: TGTGCCGGAAGCGCGCAACGCTATGGCTACACCTTC; CDR3aa: CAGSAQRYGYTF
j_gene: TRBJ2-3; abundance: .; v_gene: TRBV30; len: 12; d_gene: .; CDR3nt: TGTGCCTGGAGTGTATTGTCAGATACGCAGTATTTT; CDR3aa: CAWSVLSDTQYF
j_gene: TRBJ2-1; abundance: .; v_gene: TRBV11-2; len: 17; d_gene: TRBD2; CDR3nt: TGTGCCAGCAGCTTAGATTCCCCTAGCGGGGTTTACAATGAGCAGTTCTTC; CDR3aa: CASSLDSPSGVYNEQFF
j_gene: TRBJ2-3; abundance: .; v_gene: TRBV9; len: 16; d_gene: .; CDR3nt: TGTGCCAGCAGCGTAGGCCCAGCGGGACATGCGGATACGCAGTATTTT; CDR3aa: CASSVGPAGHADTQYF
j_gene: TRBJ2-7; abundance: few; v_gene: TRBV7-2; len: 14; d_gene: TRBD1; CDR3nt: TGTGCCAGCAGCCGCGCGACAGGGGTGGGCGAGCAGTACTTC; CDR3aa: CASSRATGVGEQYF
j_gene: TRBJ1-6; abundance: few; v_gene: TRBV28; len: 14; d_gene: .; CDR3nt: TGTGCCAGCAGTTTAGCAGGTGGGGGTTCACCCCTCCACTTT; CDR3aa: CASSLAGGGSPLHF
j_gene: TRBJ2-7; abundance: .; v_gene: TRBV10-2; len: 15; d_gene: .; CDR3nt: TGCGCCAGCAGTGAGTACCCGGGACCATCGGGCGAGCAGTACTTC; CDR3aa: CASSEYPGPSGEQYF
j_gene: TRBJ2-7; abundance: .; v_gene: TRBV5-4; len: 13; d_gene: .; CDR3nt: TGTGCCAGCAGTAAGGGGACGTATTACGAGCAGTACTTC; CDR3aa: CASSKGTYYEQYF
j_gene: TRBJ2-3; abundance: few; v_gene: TRBV9; len: 15; d_gene: TRBD2; CDR3nt: TGTGCCAGCAGCGAAGGACTAGCGGGGGCAGATACGCAGTATTTT; CDR3aa: CASSEGLAGADTQYF
j_gene: TRBJ1-1; abundance: few; v_gene: TRBV29-1; len: 13; d_gene: .; CDR3nt: TGCAGCGTTGGGGGGGCACAGTACACTGAAGCTTTCTTT; CDR3aa: CSVGGAQYTEAFF
j_gene: TRBJ1-2; abundance: .; v_gene: TRBV14; len: 18; d_gene: .; CDR3nt: TGTGCCAGCAGCCAATTGGAATTGGGCTTACCCGGTAACTATGGCTACACCTTC; CDR3aa: CASSQLELGLPGNYGYTF
j_gene: TRBJ1-6; abundance: few; v_gene: TRBV4-1; len: 17; d_gene: TRBD1; CDR3nt: TGCGCCAGCAGCCGAGAAAACATCGGACAGGGAGGTTCACCCCTCCACTTT; CDR3aa: CASSRENIGQGGSPLHF
j_gene: TRBJ2-6; abundance: .; v_gene: TRBV29-1; len: 14; d_gene: .; CDR3nt: TGCAGCGTTGAAAGGTTCTCTGGGGCCAACGTCCTGACTTTC; CDR3aa: CSVERFSGANVLTF
j_gene: TRBJ1-4; abundance: .; v_gene: TRBV30; len: 14; d_gene: TRBD1; CDR3nt: TGTGCCTGGAGTTGGACAGGGAGGAATGAAAAACTGTTTTTT; CDR3aa: CAWSWTGRNEKLFF
j_gene: TRBJ1-1; abundance: .; v_gene: TRBV7-6; len: 15; d_gene: TRBD1; CDR3nt: TGTGCCAGCAGCTTAGAGCCGACAGGGGGCACTGAAGCTTTCTTT; CDR3aa: CASSLEPTGGTEAFF
j_gene: TRBJ1-5; abundance: .; v_gene: TRBV2; len: 15; d_gene: .; CDR3nt: TGTGCCAGCAGTGAAATGCCAGGGAGCAATCAGCCCCAGCATTTT; CDR3aa: CASSEMPGSNQPQHF
j_gene: TRBJ1-2; abundance: .; v_gene: TRBV30; len: 14; d_gene: .; CDR3nt: TGTGCCTGGAGAACCGGGGGTCGGGGCTATGGCTACACCTTC; CDR3aa: CAWRTGGRGYGYTF